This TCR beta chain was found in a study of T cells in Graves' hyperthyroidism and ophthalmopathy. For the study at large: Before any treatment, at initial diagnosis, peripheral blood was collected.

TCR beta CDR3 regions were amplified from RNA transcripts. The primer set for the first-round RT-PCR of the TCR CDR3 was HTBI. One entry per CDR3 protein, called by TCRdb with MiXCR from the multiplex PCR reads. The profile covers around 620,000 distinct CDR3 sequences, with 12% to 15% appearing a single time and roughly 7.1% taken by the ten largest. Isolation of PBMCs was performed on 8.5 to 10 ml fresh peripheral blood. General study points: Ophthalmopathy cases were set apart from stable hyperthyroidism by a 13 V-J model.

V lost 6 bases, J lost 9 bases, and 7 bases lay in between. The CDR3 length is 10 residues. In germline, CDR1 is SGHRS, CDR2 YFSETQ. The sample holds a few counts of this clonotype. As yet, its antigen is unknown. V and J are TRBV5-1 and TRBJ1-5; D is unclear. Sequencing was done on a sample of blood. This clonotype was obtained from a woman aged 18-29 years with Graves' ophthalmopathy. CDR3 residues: CASIPRPQHF. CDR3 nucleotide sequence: TGCGCCAGCATCCCCCGGCCCCAGCATTTT.